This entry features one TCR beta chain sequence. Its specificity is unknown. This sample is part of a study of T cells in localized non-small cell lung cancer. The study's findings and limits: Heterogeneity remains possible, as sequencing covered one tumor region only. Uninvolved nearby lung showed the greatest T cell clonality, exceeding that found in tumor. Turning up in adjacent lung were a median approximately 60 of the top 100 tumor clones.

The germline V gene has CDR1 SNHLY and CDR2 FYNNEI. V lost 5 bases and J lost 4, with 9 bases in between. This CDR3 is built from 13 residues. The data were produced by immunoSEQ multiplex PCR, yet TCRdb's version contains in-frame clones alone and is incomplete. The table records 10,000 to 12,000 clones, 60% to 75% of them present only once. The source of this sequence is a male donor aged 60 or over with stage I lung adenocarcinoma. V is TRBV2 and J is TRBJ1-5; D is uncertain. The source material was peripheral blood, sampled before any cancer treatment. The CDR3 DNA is TGTGCCAGCAGTTCCGGGCCAAATCAGCCCCAGCATTTT. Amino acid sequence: CASSSGPNQPQHF.